This record covers a single T cell receptor beta chain. Its antigen is as yet unknown. Profiled with immunoSEQ multiplex PCR; TCRdb holds only in-frame clones, not every one. The data contain roughly 30,000 clones, 70% of them singletons. This specimen belongs to a study of PD-1 blockade in classical Hodgkin lymphoma. Overall study findings and caveats: Prior therapy or disease activity may underlie the repertoire differences, whose causes remain undefined. Newly diagnosed patients were reported to start with lower TCR diversity than healthy donors.

Following autologous stem cell transplantation, relapse occurred in every patient, and exposure to brentuximab vedotin varied. The input for sequencing was peripheral blood mononuclear cells (PBMCs), taken before the second cycle of nivolumab. The receptor's source is a human donor with classical Hodgkin lymphoma.

CDR3 DNA sequence: TGTGCCAGTAGTATTGGTGGGACGACCGGCTACACCTTC. Translated, it gives CASSIGGTTGYTF. The chain links TRBV19 to TRBJ1-2; tentative D call: TRBD1 (5 bases). CDR3 size: 13 residues. Germline loops: CDR1 LNHDA, CDR2 SQIVND (reference sequence). Trimming left V 3 bases short and J 8 bases short, with 13 bases between.